This T cell receptor beta chain was captured by sequencing in a study of cytomegalovirus exposure and HLA in healthy donors. About the research overall: Out of 300 to 500 genotyped donors, about 84% belonged to the Caucasian-associated ancestry cluster. Study outcomes and limitations: Some highly shared sequence variants likely arose as a pipeline artifact.

Worth noting for this clone: Its antigen is as yet unknown.

The V and J ends lost 5 bases and 7 bases, in that order; junction bases with no gene match: 4. The germline CDR1 and CDR2 sequences are MGHDK and SYGVNS. The CDR3 has 13 residues. The PCR had 60 Vbeta and 13 Jbeta primers. Measured with immunoSEQ multiplex PCR; TCRdb has only the in-frame clones, and not every one. The table lists around 80,000 clones, under 80% of them singletons. This TCR came from a man in his forties in good health and CMV-seronegative. V is TRBV25-1 and J is TRBJ2-1, with 8 positions matching TRBD1. Material: PBMCs. The CDR3 sequence is CASSYRGRNEQFF. The CDR3 region has the DNA TGTGCCAGCAGTTACAGGGGGAGGAATGAGCAGTTCTTC.